One sample yielded the 26 T cell receptor beta chains listed below, sequenced in a study of human T cells and chemical hapten exposure. Time point of the sample: pre-sensitization, week 0. Sample treatment: therapeutic diphenylcyclopropenone sensitization with weekly scalp DPC. Using its own MiXCR run on the RACE reads, TCRdb lists one record per CDR3 protein. The sample records some 51,000 distinct CDR3 sequences, around a tenth being singletons. Sequencing was performed on whole blood, taken in connection with sensitization to the hapten diphenylcyclopropenone (DPC). These receptors came from a woman between 35 and 50 years old with alopecia areata. Some clones in this sample may be carry-over from other donors' samples.

This clonotype was detected a few times. The rearrangement links TRBV12-3 or TRBV12-4 to TRBJ2-5; D may be TRBD1 or TRBD2 (6 bases each). V dropped 2 bases and J dropped 4 bases, with 11 bases sitting between them. This CDR3 is built from 14 residues. The CDR3 region has the DNA TGTGCCAGCAGTTTATACGGGGGCGGAGAGACCCAGTACTTC. As protein: CASSLYGGGETQYF.

This clonotype was seen more than once but under ten times. The rearrangement uses TRBV4-1 and TRBJ2-3; D possibly corresponds to TRBD2 (5 bases). The ends were cut back, 0 bases at V and 0 bases at J, with 13 bases in the middle. From germline, CDR1 is MGHRA and CDR2 YSYEKL. This CDR3 region has 17 residues. The CDR3 loop reads CASSQDRRLYSTDTQYF. The CDR3, as DNA: TGCGCCAGCAGCCAAGATAGGAGGCTCTATAGCACAGATACGCAGTATTTT.

Many counts were recorded for this clonotype. This chain connects TRBV4-1 to TRBJ1-5, with 9 nucleotides matching TRBD1. Germline V lookup: CDR1 MGHRA, CDR2 YSYEKL. CDR3 length equals 15 residues. The J segment lost 7 bases and the V segment lost 5 bases, leaving 9 bases of the junction unmatched. CDR3 DNA sequence: TGCGCCAGCAGCGAACAGGGGGCGCCGGGCCAGCCCCAGCATTTT. This codes for CASSEQGAPGQPQHF.

The genes are TRBV28 and TRBJ1-5; D not certain. CDR3 length equals 14 residues. Germline CDR1 and CDR2: MDHEN and SYDVKM. The germline V and J ends were trimmed by 1 base and 7 bases, with 11 bases remaining between them. The CDR3 region is CASSLSGKVQPQHF. DNA of the CDR3: TGTGCCAGCAGTTTATCCGGGAAGGTCCAGCCCCAGCATTTT.

This clonotype was counted a few times. The gene calls are TRBV24-1 and TRBJ2-1; TRBD2 matches at 7 bases. The CDR3 contains 15 residues. After removal of 3 bases from V and 5 bases from J, the junction contained 6 bases not matched to a gene. The germline V gene has CDR1 KGHDR and CDR2 SFDVKD. Written as DNA, the CDR3 is TGTGCCACCAGTGATCCGGGAGCGGGAAACAATGAGCAGTTCTTC. It is translated as CATSDPGAGNNEQFF.

This clonotype is labeled as medium-sized. The J gene is TRBJ2-7, the V gene TRBV6-6, with D perhaps given as TRBD1 or TRBD2 (5 bases each). CDR1 MNHNY and CDR2 SVGAGI come from the germline V gene (reference sequence). V was cut by 4 bases and J by 3 bases, with 19 bases left in between. This CDR3 is 16 amino acids long. CDR3 region: CASSSGADESFYEQYF. In DNA form, the CDR3 reads TGTGCCAGCAGTTCCGGGGCAGATGAATCCTTCTACGAGCAGTACTTC.

This clonotype was recorded at least ten times. The chain uses TRBV3-1 and TRBJ2-7; D perhaps matches TRBD2 (6 bases). V was trimmed by 4 bases and J by 2 bases, leaving 12 bases between them. This CDR3 contains 14 residues. Germline V gene sequence: CDR1 LGHDT, CDR2 YNNKEL (reference sequence). The CDR3 loop reads CASSPGGITYEQYF. The DNA of the CDR3 is TGTGCCAGCAGCCCCGGCGGGATTACCTACGAGCAGTACTTC.

In this sample, this clonotype turned up many times. J is TRBJ2-2 and V is TRBV4-1; 12 bases agree with TRBD2. The CDR3 runs 18 residues. The germline V gene has CDR1 MGHRA and CDR2 YSYEKL. J lost 0 bases, V lost 4 bases, and 6 bases had no gene match. The DNA of the CDR3 is TGCGCCAGCAGCCCAACCGGGACTAGCGGGTCGAACACCGGGGAGCTGTTTTTT. It translates to CASSPTGTSGSNTGELFF.

This sequence joins TRBV11-3 and TRBJ2-3; 8 bases map to TRBD1. Per the germline V gene, CDR1 is SGHNT and CDR2 is YENEEA. V was clipped by 5 bases and J by 3 bases; unmatched bases: 7. This CDR3 is 15 amino acids long. In nucleotides, the CDR3 is TGTGCCAGCAGCCAGGGGGCGACGGGAACAGATACGCAGTATTTT. It codes for CASSQGATGTDTQYF.

The chain joins TRBV6-5 to TRBJ2-5; 8 positions agree with TRBD1. The CDR3 is 14 amino acids. Germline V CDR1 and CDR2: MNHEY, SVGAGI. Germline trimming cut 6 bases from V and 4 bases from J; bases unmatched to any gene: 7. This chain's CDR3 is CASRITGGLETQYF. As DNA, the CDR3 is TGTGCCAGCAGGATAACAGGGGGTCTAGAGACCCAGTACTTC.

Ten or more counts support this clonotype. The rearrangement links TRBV7-2 to TRBJ2-4; D tentatively fits TRBD1 or TRBD2 (6 bases each). The V gene lost 3 bases and the J gene lost 5 bases, with 23 bases spanning the gap. CDR3 length: 18 amino acids. Germline values: CDR1 SGHTA, CDR2 FQGNSA. The CDR3 loop reads CASSFRGAGTKRQNIQYF. The CDR3 coding sequence is TGTGCCAGCAGCTTTAGAGGGGCGGGGACAAAGCGCCAAAACATTCAGTACTTC. Complete variable domain (other parts from reference TRBV7-2 and TRBJ2-4): GAGVSQSPSNKVTEKGKDVELRCDPISGHTALYWYRQSLGQGLEFLIYFQGNSAPDKSGLPSDRFSAERTGGSVSTLTIQRTQQEDSAVYLCASSFRGAGTKRQNIQYFGAGTRLSVL.

This clonotype was counted at least ten times. This chain links TRBV5-1 with TRBJ1-5; D ambiguous. The V end lost 1 base, the J end lost 2 bases, and 10 bases lay between the germline ends. The CDR3 length is 15 residues. Per germline, CDR1 SGHRS and CDR2 YFSETQ. The CDR3 DNA sequence: TGCGCCAGCAGCTTGATCAGACGCCGCAATCAGCCCCAGCATTTT. As protein: CASSLIRRRNQPQHF.

In regard to this clonotype: A much bigger clone sits one base away, suggesting this may be a read error. This chain connects TRBV5-8 to TRBJ1-1; no firm D call. The V end was cut by 7 bases, the J end by 2 bases, with 9 bases between. Per the germline V gene, CDR1 is SGHTS and CDR2 is YDEGEE. The CDR3 runs 12 residues. This CDR3 reads CASPRINTEAFF. CDR3 DNA sequence: TGTGCCAGCCCCAGAATTAACACTGAAGCTTTCTTT.

This clonotype was seen many times. This chain links TRBV30 with TRBJ1-6; TRBD1 is a possible D gene (6 bases). Germline V CDR1 and CDR2: GTSNPN, SVGIG (reference sequence). The V end lost 2 bases, the J end lost 7 bases, and 12 bases lay between the germline ends. This CDR3 is built from 14 residues. The chain's CDR3 is CAWSRGQSNSPLHF. The CDR3 DNA follows: TGTGCCTGGAGTAGAGGACAGAGCAATTCACCCCTCCACTTT.

The genes are TRBV9 and TRBJ2-3; D is unresolved. Trimming stripped 4 bases from V and 2 bases from J, with 11 bases between. There are 14 residues in the CDR3. Per germline, CDR1 SGDLS and CDR2 YYNGEE. The CDR3 loop is CASSFSEPTDTQYF. The CDR3 DNA follows: TGTGCCAGCAGCTTCTCTGAACCCACAGATACGCAGTATTTT. Using reference TRBV9 and TRBJ2-3 for the parts outside the CDR3, the full variable domain is DSGVTQTPKHLITATGQRVTLRCSPRSGDLSVYWYQQSLDQGLQFLIQYYNGEERAKGNILERFSAQQFPDLHSELNLSSLELGDSALYFCASSFSEPTDTQYFGPGTRLTVL.

The sample holds many counts of this clonotype. The genes are TRBV7-3 and TRBJ2-2; tentative D call: TRBD2 (6 bases). V lost 2 bases to trimming and J lost 0 bases, with 13 bases between them. From germline, CDR1 is SGHTA and CDR2 FQGTGA. The CDR3 consists of 17 residues. CDR3: CASSLDGGATNTGELFF. CDR3 DNA: TGTGCCAGCAGCTTAGATGGCGGGGCTACGAACACCGGGGAGCTGTTTTTT. Full variable domain (outside the CDR3, taken from reference TRBV7-3 and TRBJ2-2): GAGVSQTPSNKVTEKGKYVELRCDPISGHTALYWYRQSLGQGPEFLIYFQGTGAADDSGLPNDRFFAVRPEGSVSTLKIQRTERGDSAVYLCASSLDGGATNTGELFFGEGSRLTVL.

The rearrangement links TRBV6-5 to TRBJ2-7, with a tentative D call TRBD2 (6 bases). This CDR3 contains 15 residues. Germline CDR1 reads MNHEY; CDR2 reads SVGAGI. V was clipped by 2 bases and J by 0 bases, with 11 bases between them. The DNA of the CDR3 is TGTGCCAGCAGTTACGCCGGGGGAAGCTCCTACGAGCAGTACTTC. It codes for CASSYAGGSSYEQYF.

This sequence joins TRBV18 and TRBJ1-1; 10 bases agree with TRBD1. The junction had 5 bases not matched to a gene; V was cut back by 1 base and J by 3 bases. The CDR3 runs 16 residues. The germline CDR1 and CDR2 sequences are KGHSH and LQKENI. CDR3 protein: CASSPLGQGLDTEAFF. In DNA, the CDR3 is TGTGCCAGCTCACCACTGGGACAGGGGTTGGACACTGAAGCTTTCTTT.

This clonotype showed up many times. The rearrangement uses TRBV29-1 and TRBJ2-5; weak D call: TRBD1 (5 bases). Trimming removed 2 bases at V and 4 bases at J, with 14 bases between. Per germline, CDR1 SQVTM and CDR2 ANQGSEA. The CDR3 is made up of 14 amino acids. CDR3 coding DNA: TGCAGCGTTGAATTCGAGACAGCCGGAGAGACCCAGTACTTC. Translating gives CSVEFETAGETQYF.

There are many counts of this clonotype. The chain carries TRBV7-6 and TRBJ1-1, with a possible D match to TRBD1 (5 bases). V lost 5 bases and J 0 bases, leaving 16 bases between the germline ends. CDR1 is SGHVS and CDR2 is FNYEAQ in the germline V gene. The length of the CDR3 is 16 residues. Here the CDR3 reads CASSLAPGGLNTEAFF. The CDR3 nucleotides are TGTGCCAGCAGCCTCGCACCGGGGGGACTGAACACTGAAGCTTTCTTT.

This clonotype was recorded many times. The chain employs TRBV6-2 or TRBV6-3 and TRBJ2-7; possible D gene TRBD1, 5 bases. The V gene lost 6 bases and the J gene lost 12 bases, with 18 bases spanning the gap. Per germline, CDR1 MNHEY and CDR2 SVGEGT. This CDR3 is built from 12 residues. The CDR3 here is CASRDVGPPAYF. In nucleotides, the CDR3 is TGTGCCAGCAGAGACGTGGGGCCACCAGCGTACTTC.

This clonotype was seen ten or more times. Here the CDR3 reads CASSRETDTYEQYF. The CDR3 DNA follows: TGTGCCAGCAGCCGGGAGACAGACACCTACGAGCAGTACTTC. The J gene is TRBJ2-7, the V gene TRBV4-2; D tentatively fits TRBD1 or TRBD2 (5 bases each). Germline assignment: CDR1 LGHNA and CDR2 YNFKEQ. V was cut by 4 bases and J by 2 bases, with 12 bases left in between. The CDR3 spans 14 residues.

This clonotype was recorded at least ten times. The chain uses TRBV6-6 and TRBJ2-7; possibly TRBD1 for D (6 bases). Trimming pared 2 bases from V and 6 bases from J, leaving 14 bases between. This CDR3 region has 14 residues. Germline V gene lookup returns CDR1 MNHNY and CDR2 SVGAGI (reference sequence). In DNA form, the CDR3 reads TGTGCCAGCAGTTACCGAGCAGGGGATACCGAGCAGTACTTC. Its translation: CASSYRAGDTEQYF.

This clonotype has more than one count but fewer than ten. J is TRBJ2-4 and V is TRBV29-1, with a tentative D call TRBD1 (6 bases). Trimming cost V 7 bases and J 0 bases, with 16 bases left between them. The CDR3 runs to 15 residues. The germline CDR1 and CDR2 sequences are SQVTM and ANQGSEA. CDR3 sequence: CSAAQGALAKNIQYF. CDR3 coding DNA: TGCAGCGCCGCACAGGGCGCCTTAGCCAAAAACATTCAGTACTTC.

The chain recombines TRBV6-5 with TRBJ2-1; no definite D call. The CDR3 is 16 amino acids. Trimming removed 8 bases from V and 6 bases from J, with 23 bases in between. Germline V gene lookup returns CDR1 MNHEY and CDR2 SVGAGI. DNA of the CDR3: TGTGCCAGCCAGCCCCGAGAGGTCCCAGCCGGCAATGAGCAGTTCTTC. Protein sequence: CASQPREVPAGNEQFF.

This clonotype was counted at least ten times. CDR3 amino acids: CASWTDDGPYGYTF. Written as DNA, the CDR3 is TGCGCCAGCTGGACCGACGACGGCCCCTATGGCTACACCTTC. The chain has TRBV5-1 and TRBJ1-2; no definite D call. The length of the CDR3 is 14 residues. Between the trimmed V and J ends, which lost 7 bases and 4 bases, there was a span of 17 bases. CDR1 and CDR2 (germline): SGHRS, YFSETQ.